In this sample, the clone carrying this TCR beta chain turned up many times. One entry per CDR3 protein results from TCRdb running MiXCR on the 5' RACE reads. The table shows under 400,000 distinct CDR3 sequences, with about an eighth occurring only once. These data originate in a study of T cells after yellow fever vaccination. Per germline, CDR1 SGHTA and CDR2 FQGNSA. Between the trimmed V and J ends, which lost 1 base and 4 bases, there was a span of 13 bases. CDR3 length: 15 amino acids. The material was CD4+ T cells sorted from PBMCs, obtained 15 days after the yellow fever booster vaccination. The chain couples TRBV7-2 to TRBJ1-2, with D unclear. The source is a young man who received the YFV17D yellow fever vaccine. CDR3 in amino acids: CASSLERGRSYGYTF. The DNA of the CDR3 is TGTGCCAGCAGCTTAGAGCGGGGAAGATCCTATGGCTACACCTTC.